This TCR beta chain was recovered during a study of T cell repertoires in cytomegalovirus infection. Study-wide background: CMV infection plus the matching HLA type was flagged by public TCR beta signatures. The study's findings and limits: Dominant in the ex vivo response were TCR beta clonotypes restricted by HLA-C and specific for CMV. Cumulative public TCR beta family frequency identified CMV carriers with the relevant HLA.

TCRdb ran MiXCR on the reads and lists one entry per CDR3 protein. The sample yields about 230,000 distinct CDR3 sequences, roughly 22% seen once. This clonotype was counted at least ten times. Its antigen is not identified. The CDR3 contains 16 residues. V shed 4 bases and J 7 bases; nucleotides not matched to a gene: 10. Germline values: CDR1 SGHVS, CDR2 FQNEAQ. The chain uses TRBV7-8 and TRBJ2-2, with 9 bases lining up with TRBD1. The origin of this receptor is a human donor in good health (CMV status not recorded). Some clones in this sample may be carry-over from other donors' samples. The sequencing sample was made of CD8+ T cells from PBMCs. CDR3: CASSSRPGQGIGELFF. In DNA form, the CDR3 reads TGTGCCAGCAGCTCAAGGCCGGGACAGGGAATCGGGGAGCTGTTTTTT.